The 26 T cell receptor beta chains below were found in one sample sequenced in a study of blood T cell repertoires in COVID-19. Only in-frame clones appear in the TCRdb table, and some are missing; sequencing was by immunoSEQ multiplex PCR. The profile shows 300,000 to 350,000 clones, 90% of them singletons. Sequenced input: PBMCs or T cells enriched from blood (not recorded which). All receptors come from a woman younger than 45 who had been exposed to COVID-19.

The CDR3 bases are TGCGCCAGCAGCCGCGGGACAGGGGGCGGCTATGGCTACACCTTC. Translation: CASSRGTGGGYGYTF. The genes are TRBV4-1 and TRBJ1-2; TRBD1 aligns across 12 bases. This CDR3 is 15 amino acids long. V dropped 4 bases and J dropped 4; count of bases not matched to a gene: 4. Germline-derived CDR1 and CDR2 are MGHRA and YSYEKL.

The chain combines TRBV7-6 with TRBJ1-1; 7 bases are a match to TRBD1. The V and J ends lost 0 bases and 0 bases, in that order; junction bases with no gene match: 1. There are 15 residues in the CDR3. The germline CDR1 and CDR2 sequences are SGHVS and FNYEAQ. This CDR3 is CASSLAGTVNTEAFF. The CDR3 DNA reads as TGTGCCAGCAGCTTAGCAGGGACAGTGAACACTGAAGCTTTCTTT.

The genes are TRBV6-5 and TRBJ2-7; TRBD1 agrees at 9 bases. CDR3 length: 14 residues. Per germline, CDR1 MNHEY and CDR2 SVGAGI. V lost 5 bases, J lost 3 bases, and 5 bases stayed unmatched. The CDR3 sequence: CASSPRDRDYEQYF. DNA of the CDR3: TGTGCCAGCAGTCCCCGGGACAGGGACTACGAGCAGTACTTC.

This chain connects TRBV27 to TRBJ2-1; 10 nucleotides line up with TRBD2. The ends lost 5 bases at V and 3 bases at J; junction bases unmatched: 4. The germline gives CDR1 MNHEY, CDR2 SMNVEV (reference sequence). This CDR3 spans 15 amino acids. The CDR3 DNA reads TGTGCCAGCAGTATTAGCGGGGGGTACTACAATGAGCAGTTCTTC. Its protein is CASSISGGYYNEQFF.

The chain combines TRBV11-2 with TRBJ1-2; D gene unclear. The CDR3 has 15 amino acids. Germline V gives CDR1 SGHAT, CDR2 FQNNGV. Trimming left V 5 bases short and J 5 bases short, with 18 bases between. Here the CDR3 DNA reads TGTGCCAGCAGCCCACTCTCCTACAGATCTTATGGCTACACCTTC. Amino acid sequence: CASSPLSYRSYGYTF.

The rearrangement uses TRBV5-1 and TRBJ2-4, with D possibly TRBD1 on 6 matching bases. The CDR3 is 15 residues long. V lost 4 bases and J 8 bases, leaving 19 bases between the germline ends. The germline V gene has CDR1 SGHRS and CDR2 YFSETQ. In DNA, the CDR3 is TGCGCCAGCAGCAGGGGGAACAGCCCTCAGGACATTCAGTACTTC. Protein product: CASSRGNSPQDIQYF. The full variable domain, with the rest looked up from reference TRBV5-1 and TRBJ2-4, is KAGVTQTPRYLIKTRGQQVTLSCSPISGHRSVSWYQQTPGQGLQFLFEYFSETQRNKGNFPGRFSGRQFSNSRSEMNVSTLELGDSALYLCASSRGNSPQDIQYFGAGTRLSVL.

This rearrangement joins TRBV19 to TRBJ2-1; TRBD1 aligns across 8 bases. The trim removed 4 bases at V and 4 bases at J, leaving 18 bases unmatched. Germline CDR1 LNHDA, CDR2 SQIVND (reference sequence). This CDR3 has 19 residues. CDR3 coding DNA: TGTGCCAGTAGTACCGACAGAAATTATGGACAGGGACCGTACAATGAGCAGTTCTTC. This translates into CASSTDRNYGQGPYNEQFF. Full variable domain (missing parts from reference TRBV19 and TRBJ2-1): DGGITQSPKYLFRKEGQNVTLSCEQNLNHDAMYWYRQDPGQGLRLIYYSQIVNDFQKGDIAEGYSVSREKKESFPLTVTSAQKNPTAFYLCASSTDRNYGQGPYNEQFFGPGTRLTVL.

V gene TRBV5-1 combines with J gene TRBJ1-6, with D perhaps matching TRBD1 (6 bases). V lost 0 bases and J 7 bases, leaving 17 bases between the germline ends. Germline V gives CDR1 SGHRS, CDR2 YFSETQ. The CDR3 runs to 17 residues. CDR3 nucleotides: TGCGCCAGCAGCTTGGAGGTGGTCTTAACAGGGAATTCACCCCTCCACTTT. Its translation is CASSLEVVLTGNSPLHF.

The chain uses TRBV11-1 and TRBJ2-1, with D perhaps TRBD1 (6 bases). The germline V and J ends were trimmed by 6 bases and 2 bases, with 11 bases remaining between them. The CDR3 has 14 amino acids. Germline CDR1 is SGHAT and CDR2 is FQDESV (reference sequence). The CDR3 nucleotides read TGTGCCAGCAGACCAGGGGACCCCTACAATGAGCAGTTCTTC. This translates into CASRPGDPYNEQFF.

The chain links TRBV3-1 (or the pseudogene TRBV3-2) to TRBJ2-3, with TRBD2 matching over 10 bases. There are 20 residues in the CDR3. The V gene end was trimmed by 0 bases and the J gene end by 0 bases; junction bases not matched to a gene: 12. Germline assignment: CDR1 LGHDT and CDR2 YNNKEL (reference sequence). CDR3 amino acids: CASSQDYLRGAGGSTDTQYF. The CDR3 DNA reads as TGTGCCAGCAGCCAAGATTATTTGAGAGGAGCGGGGGGGAGCACAGATACGCAGTATTTT.

The chain has TRBV3-1 (or the pseudogene TRBV3-2) and TRBJ1-6; a possible D gene is TRBD1 (5 bases). Germline values: CDR1 LGHDT, CDR2 YNNKEL (reference sequence). V lost 0 bases and J lost 0, with 12 bases in between. There are 18 residues in the CDR3. CDR3 nucleotide sequence: TGTGCCAGCAGCCAAGAACAGGCTTTCGTCTCCTATAATTCACCCCTCCACTTT. Its translation is CASSQEQAFVSYNSPLHF.

The sample holds a few counts of this clone. The chain recombines TRBV11-1 with TRBJ1-2; 8 nucleotides match TRBD1. Germline CDR1 SGHAT, CDR2 FQDESV (reference sequence). Germline trimming cut 1 base from V and 7 bases from J; bases unmatched to any gene: 5. This CDR3 has 14 residues. Written as DNA, the CDR3 is TGTGCCAGCAGCTTAGAGCCAGGGGGCGTTGGCTACACCTTC. It codes for CASSLEPGGVGYTF.

The chain has TRBV29-1 and TRBJ2-4; D possibly corresponds to TRBD2 (5 bases). CDR3 size: 14 residues. Germline V gene sequence: CDR1 SQVTM, CDR2 ANQGSEA. Trimming stripped 5 bases from V and 1 base from J, with 12 bases between. The CDR3 nucleotides read TGCAGCGTTAACGGACCGGGGGCCAAAAACATTCAGTACTTC. Protein product: CSVNGPGAKNIQYF.

V usage is TRBV7-9 and J usage is TRBJ1-1; D may be TRBD1 (5 bases). With 4 bases removed from V and 7 bases from J, the gap between germline ends came to 13 bases. This CDR3 comprises 13 residues. Per the germline V gene, CDR1 is SEHNR and CDR2 is FQNEAQ (reference sequence). CDR3 residues: CASSSQDRIEAFF. The CDR3 region has the DNA TGTGCCAGCAGCTCCCAAGACAGAATTGAAGCTTTCTTT.

This clone was detected only once. The rearrangement links TRBV4-1 to TRBJ2-1; 13 nucleotides agree with TRBD2. The CDR3 sequence is 16 residues long. V was clipped by 0 bases and J by 15 bases; unmatched bases: 11. Looked up from germline, CDR1 is MGHRA and CDR2 is YSYEKL. The CDR3 spells CASSQDFRTSGGQGFF. Here the CDR3 DNA reads TGCGCCAGCAGCCAAGACTTTCGGACTAGCGGGGGCCAAGGGTTCTTC.

This chain uses TRBV19 with TRBJ1-5; D gene unclear. Trimming pared 3 bases from V and 6 bases from J, leaving 9 bases between. The CDR3 consists of 13 residues. CDR1 is LNHDA and CDR2 is SQIVND in the germline V gene (reference sequence). This CDR3 reads CASSIVYGQPQHF. The CDR3 DNA sequence: TGTGCCAGTAGTATTGTCTATGGTCAGCCCCAGCATTTT.

V is TRBV30 and J is TRBJ1-2; D gene unclear. CDR3 length: 12 amino acids. Trimming shortened V by 2 bases and J by 8 bases, and 12 bases separated the two germline ends. Germline V gives CDR1 GTSNPN, CDR2 SVGIG (reference sequence). CDR3 region: CAWSTPLEGYTF. For the CDR3, the DNA is TGTGCCTGGAGTACCCCACTCGAAGGCTACACCTTC. The full variable domain, in which reference TRBV30 and TRBJ1-2 provide the parts outside the CDR3, is SQTIHQWPATLVQPVGSPLSLECTVEGTSNPNLYWYRQAAGRGLQLLFYSVGIGQISSEVPQNLSASRPQDRQFILSSKKLLLSDSGFYLCAWSTPLEGYTFGSGTRLTVV.

The chain is built from TRBV6-2 or TRBV6-3 and TRBJ1-2, with 8 bases aligning to TRBD1. J lost 4 bases, V lost 2 bases, and 6 bases had no gene match. The germline CDR1 and CDR2 sequences are MNHEY and SVGEGT. This CDR3 is built from 15 residues. CDR3 DNA: TGTGCCAGCAGTTACCCACAGGGGGACAGCTATGGCTACACCTTC. Translation: CASSYPQGDSYGYTF.

V and J are TRBV2 and TRBJ1-5; 9 nucleotides align to TRBD1. CDR3 length equals 16 residues. The germline gives CDR1 SNHLY, CDR2 FYNNEI. With V trimmed by 6 bases and J by 0 bases, 6 bases remained unmatched. In DNA form, the CDR3 reads TGTGCCAGCAGCGATAACAGGGGGCCTAGCAATCAGCCCCAGCATTTT. Translating gives CASSDNRGPSNQPQHF. The variable domain in full, completed from reference TRBV2 and TRBJ1-5, reads EPEVTQTPSHQVTQMGQEVILRCVPISNHLYFYWYRQILGQKVEFLVSFYNNEISEKSEIFDDQFSVERPDGSNFTLKIRSTKLEDSAMYFCASSDNRGPSNQPQHFGDGTRLSIL.

This sequence joins TRBV11-3 and TRBJ2-1; a possible D gene is TRBD1 (5 bases). Germline lookup yields CDR1 SGHNT and CDR2 YENEEA. V was shortened by 1 base and J by 3 bases, with 10 bases between the two germline ends. This CDR3 region has 15 residues. CDR3 residues: CASSLGTNNYNEQFF. In DNA form, the CDR3 reads TGTGCCAGCAGCTTAGGGACAAACAACTACAATGAGCAGTTCTTC. Drawing the rest from reference TRBV11-3 and TRBJ2-1, the complete variable domain is EAGVVQSPRYKIIEKKQPVAFWCNPISGHNTLYWYLQNLGQGPELLIRYENEEAVDDSQLPKDRFSAERLKGVDSTLKIQPAELGDSAVYLCASSLGTNNYNEQFFGPGTRLTVL.

CDR3 coding DNA: TGTGCCAGCAGCTGGGGGGGCGGTGGAGATACGCAGTATTTT. Translation gives CASSWGGGGDTQYF. The chain combines TRBV2 with TRBJ2-3; possibly TRBD2 for D (7 bases). Germline V CDR1 and CDR2: SNHLY, FYNNEI. The V and J ends lost 6 bases and 5 bases respectively, with 15 bases between them. The CDR3 consists of 14 residues.

CDR3 loop: CASSEAARGVGQYF. In DNA form, the CDR3 reads TGTGCCAGCAGTGAAGCGGCCAGGGGCGTGGGGCAGTACTTC. The genes are TRBV2 and TRBJ2-7; the D gene is possibly TRBD1 (6 bases). This CDR3 has 14 amino acids. Per the germline V gene, CDR1 is SNHLY and CDR2 is FYNNEI. The V gene lost 0 bases and the J gene lost 9 bases, with 15 bases spanning the gap.

The chain carries TRBV4-3 and TRBJ1-1; 10 bases are shared with TRBD1. The V segment lost 2 bases and the J segment 1 base; nucleotides outside the gene matches: 10. This CDR3 has 18 residues. The V gene's germline CDR1 is LGHNA and CDR2 YSLEER. The CDR3 DNA sequence: TGCGCCAGCAGCCAATCCGGGACAGGGGCAACCACGAACACTGAAGCTTTCTTT. Its translation is CASSQSGTGATTNTEAFF.

This chain links TRBV3-1 (or the pseudogene TRBV3-2) with TRBJ2-3, with 9 bases that match TRBD1. V dropped 5 bases and J dropped 3; count of bases not matched to a gene: 3. Germline V gene data show CDR1 as LGHDT and CDR2 as YNNKEL (reference sequence). CDR3 length equals 14 residues. The DNA of the CDR3 is TGTGCCAGCAGCTTTGGGACAGGGACAGATACGCAGTATTTT. Translated, it gives CASSFGTGTDTQYF.

This clone has just one count. The CDR3 DNA reads TGTGCCAGCAGCTTCCACAGAACAGACACTGAAGCTTTCTTT. Translating it yields CASSFHRTDTEAFF. The chain has TRBV5-5 and TRBJ1-1; D uncertain. Trimming shortened V by 2 bases and J by 3 bases, and 11 bases separated the two germline ends. Germline loops: CDR1 SGHKS, CDR2 YYEKEE (reference sequence). The CDR3 totals 14 residues.

This chain joins TRBV5-6 and TRBJ2-5; 12 bases agree with TRBD2. CDR3 length: 17 amino acids. Looked up from germline, CDR1 is SGHDT and CDR2 is YYEEEE. Losses at the gene ends were 2 bases for V and 3 bases for J; bases not matched to a gene: 8. DNA for the CDR3: TGTGCCAGCAGCTTATTTCTAGCGGGGGGGCAGGAAGAGACCCAGTACTTC. Its protein is CASSLFLAGGQEETQYF.